The present TCR beta chain was sequenced within a study of PD-1 blockade in classical Hodgkin lymphoma (dated by TCRdb to 2020 to 2022). Broadly, across the study: Nivolumab dosing was 3 mg/kg intravenously every 2 weeks, continuing until either disease progression or unacceptable toxicity. The study used TCR beta sequencing and CyTOF to define a peripheral blood immune signature of response to PD-1 blockade in classical Hodgkin lymphoma. What the study reported, not specific to this receptor: Among trial patients, those achieving complete response had baseline diversity similar to that of newly diagnosed patients, while diversity was significantly lower in partial responders and progressors. Baseline TCR diversity was reported to be lower in newly diagnosed patients than in healthy donors and to be lower still in relapsed/refractory patients. Diversity was lower in patients who began nivolumab less than 1 year after ASCT, so these patients were left out of later analyses to avoid confounding by immune reconstitution. A significant rise by C4D1 was seen in CD4+ but not CD8+ TCR diversity (p=0.0027 vs p=0.16), with the rise being most apparent in complete responders (p=0.02). Only a single clinical trial cohort was studied, and what caused the repertoire differences, possibly disease activity or prior therapy, remained undefined.

Genomic DNA was extracted with the Qiagen DNeasy kit from unsorted PBMCs and from negatively selected CD4+ and CD8+ fractions. TCR beta CDR3 regions were subjected to amplification by immunoSEQ multiplex PCR with primers that anneal to V and J segments. A synthetic immune receptor repertoire was used to minimize amplification bias, and remaining bias was computationally removed after sequencing. Per the authors' processing: Custom Python scripts were used to quantify repertoire diversity as the Shannon entropy index. The unsorted, CD4+ and CD8+ repertoires were each analyzed separately, with the exception of combined analyses, where CD4+ and CD8+ sequences were merged in silico. A clone counted as expanded when the clone's frequency after treatment rose at least 2-fold relative to C1D1, and clones undetected at baseline were given a pseudocount of 0.5. Clones with 0 or 1 copy at C1D1 were defined as singleton clones, while clones with 2 or more copies were defined as non-singleton clones. Clones expanded in unsorted samples were assigned a CD4+, CD8+ or unknown annotation through matching of protein sequences in sorted samples from the same patient. Wilcoxon tests on paired samples were used to test changes in diversity from C1D1 to C4D1. The table was pulled from immuneACCESS by TCRdb, which kept in-frame rearrangements only. Such tables lose some clones; where checked, under half of the loss comes from unresolved V genes, and the rest has no known cause. That table supplies the V and J calls and clone size; D and trimming were determined from the DNA. This sample holds 20,000 to 25,000 clones; around 82% were observed only once. The ten biggest clones cover about 18% of the sample.

The sample's time point label, decoded: cycle 2 day 1 (C2D1) of nivolumab. Every trial patient had relapsed after autologous stem cell transplantation, and cohorts A, B and C differed in prior brentuximab vedotin exposure. The trial cohort comprised 56 patients with relapsed/refractory classical Hodgkin lymphoma whose best overall responses were complete response, partial response or progressive disease. Trial patients were treated with single-agent nivolumab in the multi-cohort phase II CheckMate 205 trial. An independent review committee assessed best overall response using the 2007 International Working Group response criteria. PBMCs from the trial were collected at three points: immediately before nivolumab initiation (C1D1), and during therapy at cycle 2 day 1 and cycle 4 day 1. Peripheral blood was collected in 8 mL Vacutainer Cell Preparation Tubes, from which PBMCs were isolated by centrifugation and then cryopreserved.

Comments on this clone: The specificity of this receptor is unknown. No much larger clone is present one base from it, and per-base qualities are unavailable.

Sequences MDHEN (CDR1) and SYDVKM (CDR2) are obtained from the germline V gene. There are 13 amino acids in the CDR3, from cysteine to phenylalanine inclusive. Of all the DNA, just the CDR3 is kept, 39 bases in frame from base 1. Deletion took 5 bases off V and 4 bases off J, with a span of 12 bases between the germline ends. The specimen was peripheral blood mononuclear cells (PBMCs), collected before the second cycle of nivolumab. The source is a human donor with classical Hodgkin lymphoma. The chain links TRBV28 with TRBJ2-7, with no D gene named confidently. The encoded CDR3 is CASSPPDGYEQYF. The nucleotide sequence is given as TGTGCCAGCAGTCCCCCAGACGGTTACGAGCAGTACTTC.